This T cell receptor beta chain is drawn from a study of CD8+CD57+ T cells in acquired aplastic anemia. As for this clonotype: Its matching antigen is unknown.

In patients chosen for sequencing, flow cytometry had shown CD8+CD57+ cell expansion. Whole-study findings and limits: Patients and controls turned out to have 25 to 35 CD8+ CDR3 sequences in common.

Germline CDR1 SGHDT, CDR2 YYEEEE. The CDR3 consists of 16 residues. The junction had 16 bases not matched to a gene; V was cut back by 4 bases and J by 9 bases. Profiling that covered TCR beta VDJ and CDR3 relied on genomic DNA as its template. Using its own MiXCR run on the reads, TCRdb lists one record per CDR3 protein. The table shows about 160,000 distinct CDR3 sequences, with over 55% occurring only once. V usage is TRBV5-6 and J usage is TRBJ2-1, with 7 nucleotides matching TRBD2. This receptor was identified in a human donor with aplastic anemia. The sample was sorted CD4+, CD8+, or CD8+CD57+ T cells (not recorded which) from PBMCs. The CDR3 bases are TGTGCCAGCAGCGGAATAGCGGGCCGGATCGTAAGTGAGCAGTTCTTC. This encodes CASSGIAGRIVSEQFF.